These T cell receptor beta chains were read from a single sample in a study of CD8 T cells in ankylosing spondylitis. TCRdb itself ran the 5' RACE reads through MiXCR, one entry per CDR3 protein. The sample records about 460,000 distinct CDR3 sequences, over 4% being singletons. The specimen was blood, either unsorted or a sorted T cell fraction (not recorded which). Receptors originate from a male donor with ankylosing spondylitis. The CDR3 runs from the conserved cysteine through the conserved F or W. A D gene is named only where the DNA matches it firmly. Not all rows give a size; the values are once, few, many and, for expanded clones, a class.

v_gene,d_gene,len,j_gene,abundance,CDR3nt,CDR3aa
TRBV28,.,15,TRBJ2-7,.,TGTGCCAGCAGTTCGGCCGGGTCCTCCTCCCTCGGGCAGTACTTC,CASSSAGSSSLGQYF
TRBV10-1,TRBD2,14,TRBJ2-7,many,TGCGCCAGCAGTGAAGGGACTAGTTACTACGAGCAGTACTTC,CASSEGTSYYEQYF
TRBV10-1,TRBD1,14,TRBJ2-1,once,TGCGCCAGCAGTGATAACCCTAGGAACAGGGGGCAGTTCTTC,CASSDNPRNRGQFF
TRBV24-1,TRBD2,14,TRBJ2-2,many,TGTGCCACCGCGGGAGGGGGCAACACCGGGGAGCTGTTTTTT,CATAGGGNTGELFF
TRBV9,.,15,TRBJ2-2,few,TGTGCCAGCAGCAAGATTGACGGTGCCCCCGGGGAGCTGTTTTTT,CASSKIDGAPGELFF
TRBV10-3,.,16,TRBJ2-1,many,TGTGCCATCAGTGAGTCGATCAGCGGGTTTTACAATGAGCAGTTCTTC,CAISESISGFYNEQFF
TRBV2,.,13,TRBJ1-1,many,TGTGCCAGCATTTGGCGAGAGAACACTGAAGCTTTCTTT,CASIWRENTEAFF
TRBV5-1,TRBD1,14,TRBJ2-1,few,TGCGCCAGCAGCGATTCACAGGGGGCGAATGAGCAGTTCTTC,CASSDSQGANEQFF
TRBV24-1,.,15,TRBJ1-5,few,TGTGCCACCAGTGGACCAGGTGGAAGCAATCAGCCCCAGCATTTT,CATSGPGGSNQPQHF
TRBV6-5,TRBD1,14,TRBJ2-7,many,TGTGCCAGCAGTTACGACAGGGGAGGCTACGAGCAGTACTTC,CASSYDRGGYEQYF
TRBV18,TRBD2,15,TRBJ2-7,.,TGTGCCAGCTCACCAAGTAGCGGGATAGCCTACGAGCAGTACTTC,CASSPSSGIAYEQYF
TRBV20-1,.,15,TRBJ2-5,.,TGCAGTGCTAGGGATATACTCACTACCCAAGAGACCCAGTACTTC,CSARDILTTQETQYF
TRBV12-3/TRBV12-4,TRBD2,15,TRBJ2-7,many,TGTGCCAGCAGCCCGGGGCTAGCGGGAGCCAACGAGCAGTACTTC,CASSPGLAGANEQYF
TRBV28,.,14,TRBJ1-5,many,TGTGCCAGCAGTCCGGGGGACAGCAATCAGCCCCAGCATTTT,CASSPGDSNQPQHF
TRBV12-3/TRBV12-4,TRBD1,16,TRBJ1-4,many,TGTGCCAGCAGTAACAGGGGAAGGGCAACTAATGAAAAACTGTTTTTT,CASSNRGRATNEKLFF
TRBV7-2,.,12,TRBJ1-1,many,TGTGCCAGCAGCTTAACGGACAGAATTCCTTTCTTT,CASSLTDRIPFF
TRBV24-1,.,11,TRBJ1-1,many,TGTGCCATAAACAGGGTCACTGAAGCTTTCTTT,CAINRVTEAFF
TRBV6-5,.,14,TRBJ1-2,many,TGTGCCAGCAGTTACTCCCAGGGGTGGTATGGCTACACCTTC,CASSYSQGWYGYTF
TRBV4-1,TRBD2,16,TRBJ2-1,many,TGCGCCAGCAGCCAGGGGACTAGCGGGAGGAACAATGAGCAGTTCTTC,CASSQGTSGRNNEQFF
TRBV12-3/TRBV12-4,.,12,TRBJ2-5,many,TGTGCCAGCAACAACCCAGGGGAGACCCAGTACTTC,CASNNPGETQYF
TRBV6-5,.,12,TRBJ2-7,many,TGTGCCAGCAGCCATCGAAGCCTGGGGCAGTACTTC,CASSHRSLGQYF
TRBV10-3,.,18,TRBJ1-3,.,TGTGCCATCAGTGAGTCGAAGAGGGCAGTCGAAAGGGGAAACACCATATATTTT,CAISESKRAVERGNTIYF
TRBV6-5,.,15,TRBJ1-1,few,TGTGCCAGCAGTTACTATGGAGGCGTGGGAGCTGAAGCTTTCTTT,CASSYYGGVGAEAFF
TRBV4-3,.,13,TRBJ2-1,many,TGCGCCAGCAGCCAAGATACCCGGCGGGAGCAGTTCTTC,CASSQDTRREQFF
TRBV18,TRBD2,15,TRBJ2-1,many,TGTGCCAGCTCACAGTCCGGGACTAGCGGGAATGAGCAGTTCTTC,CASSQSGTSGNEQFF
TRBV20-1,.,14,TRBJ2-2,many,TGCAGTGCTAACCCTCTGCCGAACACCGGGGAGCTGTTTTTT,CSANPLPNTGELFF
TRBV5-1,TRBD1,16,TRBJ1-1,many,TGCGCCAGCAGCTTCGGGACAGGGGCTCGTGGGGCTGAAGCTTTCTTT,CASSFGTGARGAEAFF
TRBV10-3,TRBD1,14,TRBJ1-2,many,TGTGCCATCAGTGGGGGACAGGGTTACCGTGGCTACACCTTC,CAISGGQGYRGYTF
TRBV25-1,.,13,TRBJ1-1,many,TGTGCCAGCACCGACCATATGAACGCTGAAGCTTTCTTT,CASTDHMNAEAFF
TRBV6-6,.,13,TRBJ1-2,.,TGTGCCAGCAGTTACTTAACCAACTATGGCTACACCTTC,CASSYLTNYGYTF
TRBV11-2,TRBD2,18,TRBJ2-3,many,TGTGCCAGCAGCCCCGGAGTAGCGGGGTACCTGAGCACAGATACGCAGTATTTT,CASSPGVAGYLSTDTQYF
TRBV2,.,14,TRBJ2-5,.,TGTGCCAGCAGTGAAATGTGGGCCCAAGAGACCCAGTACTTC,CASSEMWAQETQYF
TRBV7-2,.,13,TRBJ2-3,many,TGTGCCAGCAGCAGCAGGGTCACAGATACGCAGTATTTT,CASSSRVTDTQYF
TRBV24-1,.,14,TRBJ2-7,many,TGTGCCACCAGTGAGCCCGGGACACCCTACGAGCAGTACTTC,CATSEPGTPYEQYF
TRBV12-3/TRBV12-4,.,12,TRBJ2-5,many,TGTGCCAGCAGTTCTACCTGGGGGACCCAGTACTTC,CASSSTWGTQYF
TRBV7-3,TRBD1,19,TRBJ1-3,many,TGTGCCAGCAGCCCGACCCTGATTGAGGACAGGGGGCCTGGAAACACCATATATTTT,CASSPTLIEDRGPGNTIYF
TRBV7-8,TRBD1,14,TRBJ1-2,.,TGTGCCAGCAGCTCTACAGACAGGGAGGATGGCTACACCTTC,CASSSTDREDGYTF
TRBV7-6,TRBD1,17,TRBJ2-2,.,TGTGCCAGCAGCTTAAGGGGGACAGGAAAGAACACCGGGGAGCTGTTTTTT,CASSLRGTGKNTGELFF
TRBV6-1,TRBD2,13,TRBJ2-5,many,TGTGCCAGCAGCGGGAGGATCCAAGAGACCCAGTACTTC,CASSGRIQETQYF
TRBV6-5,.,12,TRBJ2-1,many,TGTGCCAGCAGTCCGGGTTGGGGTGAGCAGTTCTTC,CASSPGWGEQFF
TRBV7-2,.,15,TRBJ2-1,many,TGTGCCAGCAGTCGCGGGGAGAGCTCCTACAATGAGCAGTTCTTC,CASSRGESSYNEQFF
TRBV7-9,TRBD1,16,TRBJ1-1,many,TGTGCCAGCACCGACAGGGCTCCGTCTCTGAACACTGAAGCTTTCTTT,CASTDRAPSLNTEAFF
TRBV11-2,TRBD2,19,TRBJ2-5,many,TGTGCCAGCAGCTCACAACGGGCAGCGGGAGGGCCATACCAAGAGACCCAGTACTTC,CASSSQRAAGGPYQETQYF
TRBV6-2/TRBV6-3,.,13,TRBJ1-2,many,TGTGCCAGCAGTACGGGATTCGTATATGGCTACACCTTC,CASSTGFVYGYTF
TRBV24-1,TRBD1,17,TRBJ2-4,.,TGTGGCACCAGTGATCGCCCGGGGACAGGGACCAAAAACATTCAGTACTTC,CGTSDRPGTGTKNIQYF
TRBV4-3,TRBD1,17,TRBJ1-2,many,TGCGCCAGCAGCCAAGGTTTTCCGGGACAGCCTCTCTATGGCTACACCTTC,CASSQGFPGQPLYGYTF
TRBV4-3,.,15,TRBJ1-2,many,TGCGCCAGCAGCCCCTCCCAAGACCTTATCTATGGCTACACCTTC,CASSPSQDLIYGYTF
TRBV29-1,TRBD1,15,TRBJ2-1,many,TGCAGCGTTGAGCCCGGGACAGGGGGATACAATGAGCAGTTCTTC,CSVEPGTGGYNEQFF
TRBV9,.,16,TRBJ1-4,many,TGTGCCAGCAGCGTAGACCCCCCAGGGAAGAATGAAAAACTGTTTTTT,CASSVDPPGKNEKLFF
TRBV25-1,.,14,TRBJ1-4,few,TGTGCCAGCAGTGAATATTTCGGGACTGCAAAACTGTTTTTT,CASSEYFGTAKLFF
TRBV3-1,.,11,TRBJ1-1,many,TGTGCCAGCAGCCTCCGGACCCGAACTTTCTTT,CASSLRTRTFF
TRBV11-1,.,18,TRBJ2-6,.,TGTGCCAGCAGCTTAGCAAGTCCGTATTCCTCTGGGGCCAACGTCCTGACTTTC,CASSLASPYSSGANVLTF
TRBV2,TRBD1,15,TRBJ1-6,many,TGTGCCAGCAAGTTTAGCGACAGGGCGGGTTCACCCCTCCACTTT,CASKFSDRAGSPLHF
TRBV4-3,TRBD2,19,TRBJ2-2,.,TGCGCCAGCAGCCATTCGACCGGGGGAGCGGGGGAACACACCGGGGAGCTGTTTTTT,CASSHSTGGAGEHTGELFF